These T cell receptor beta chains were read from a single sample in a study of cytomegalovirus exposure and HLA in healthy donors. Method: immunoSEQ multiplex PCR; TCRdb's copy keeps in-frame clones and lacks some. The repertoire holds more than 100,000 clones, with around 77% as singletons. The sequenced sample was PBMCs. The receptors shown here come from a human donor in good health. Each CDR3 is given with its conserved first and last residue. The D gene is left open where the match is weak. Size values are once, few and many counts, or a class for expanded clones, and some rows have none.

D	V	size	J	CDR3	DNA
-	TRBV6-5	-	TRBJ1-6	CASRLTNYNSPLHF	TGTGCCAGCAGGTTGACAAACTATAATTCACCCCTCCACTTT
TRBD1	TRBV23-1	few	TRBJ1-4	CASSQPTGGVWNEKLFF	TGCGCCAGCAGTCAGCCGACAGGGGGCGTCTGGAATGAAAAACTGTTTTTT
TRBD2	TRBV5-5	few	TRBJ2-5	CASSLVLAGVREQYF	TGTGCCAGCAGCTTGGTCCTAGCGGGAGTAAGGGAGCAGTACTTC
TRBD2	TRBV5-6	-	TRBJ2-1	CASSLWGREGNEQFF	TGTGCCAGCAGCTTGTGGGGGCGGGAGGGGAATGAGCAGTTCTTC
TRBD2	TRBV12-5	-	TRBJ2-2	CASGPPGLAGAGELFF	TGTGCTAGTGGCCCGCCGGGACTAGCGGGAGCCGGGGAGCTGTTTTTT
-	TRBV4-1	once	TRBJ1-4	CASSQWRREKLFF	TGCGCCAGCAGCCAGTGGAGGAGGGAAAAACTGTTTTTT
-	TRBV29-1	-	TRBJ1-2	CSDQRAGNDGYTF	TGCAGCGACCAAAGGGCGGGGAATGATGGCTACACCTTC
TRBD2	TRBV7-9	-	TRBJ2-2	CASSLGGRAAELFF	TGTGCCAGCAGCTTAGGAGGGAGGGCCGCGGAGCTGTTTTTT
-	TRBV2	-	TRBJ2-2	CASRVNWNTGELFF	TGTGCCAGCAGGGTAAACTGGAACACCGGGGAGCTGTTTTTT
TRBD1	TRBV5-6	-	TRBJ2-4	CASSHRDRVTRNIQYF	TGTGCCAGCAGCCACCGGGACAGAGTTACACGAAACATTCAGTACTTC
-	TRBV19	-	TRBJ1-5	CASSPTGVVNQPQHF	TGTGCCAGTAGTCCCACAGGAGTGGTCAATCAGCCCCAGCATTTT